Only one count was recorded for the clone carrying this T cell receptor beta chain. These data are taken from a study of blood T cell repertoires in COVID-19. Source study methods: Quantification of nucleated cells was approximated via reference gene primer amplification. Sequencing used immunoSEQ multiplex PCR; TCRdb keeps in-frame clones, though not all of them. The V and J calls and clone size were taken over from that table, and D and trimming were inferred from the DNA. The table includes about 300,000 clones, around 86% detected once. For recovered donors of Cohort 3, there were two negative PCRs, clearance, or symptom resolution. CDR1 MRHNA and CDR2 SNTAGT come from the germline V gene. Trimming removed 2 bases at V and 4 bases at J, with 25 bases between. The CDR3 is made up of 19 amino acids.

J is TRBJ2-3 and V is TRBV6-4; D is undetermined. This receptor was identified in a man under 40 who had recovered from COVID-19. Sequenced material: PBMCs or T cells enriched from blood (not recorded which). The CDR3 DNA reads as TGTGCCAGCAGTGACCCTTGGAGCACTCCGTCTATAGTGGCAGATACGCAGTATTTT. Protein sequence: CASSDPWSTPSIVADTQYF.